This T cell receptor beta chain was identified in a study of blood T cells in healthy people across ages. Looking at the study overall: About one barcoded beta molecule per two T cells came from capture by template switching.

In this sample, this clonotype turned up a few times. Its antigen is as yet unknown. General study findings and limits: Long-lived donors had more naive CD4+ cells and higher diversity than aged donors. Roughly linearly, TCR beta diversity per million T cells fell as age increased.

Germline assignment: CDR1 SGHRS and CDR2 YFSETQ. V shed 4 bases, J shed 6 bases, and the junction held 6 bases outside the gene matches. This CDR3 is built from 14 residues. A J-beta primer mix and a sample-barcoded 5' primer were used in a second PCR of roughly 6 to 12 cycles. Through a template-switch adaptor with 12 random nucleotides, each cDNA molecule received a tag. TCRdb ran MiXCR on the 5' RACE reads and lists one entry per CDR3 protein. This repertoire shows about 840,000 distinct CDR3 sequences, under 35% found once; its top ten account for around 9.6%. This sample was also put to use in a study of T cells of mothers and their children.

The genes are TRBV5-1 and TRBJ2-1, with 8 bases fitting TRBD2. This clonotype was obtained from a woman in her thirties or forties in good health. The sequenced sample was blood. The CDR3 DNA sequence: TGCGCCAGCAGCCGGGAGGGAGTCCCCAATGAGCAGTTCTTC. Encoded protein: CASSREGVPNEQFF. The full variable domain, with the rest looked up from reference TRBV5-1 and TRBJ2-1, is KAGVTQTPRYLIKTRGQQVTLSCSPISGHRSVSWYQQTPGQGLQFLFEYFSETQRNKGNFPGRFSGRQFSNSRSEMNVSTLELGDSALYLCASSREGVPNEQFFGPGTRLTVL.